The 18 T cell receptor beta chains presented below share a single source sample, sequenced in a study of T cell changes during pregnancy in multiple sclerosis. TCRdb's table, derived via immunoSEQ multiplex PCR, lists solely in-frame clones and lacks some. The data contain 30,000 to 35,000 clones, less than 90% of them singletons. The specimen was CD8+ T cells from peripheral blood mononuclear cells, collected before pregnancy. Receptors were obtained from a female donor with multiple sclerosis, enrolled in a pregnancy study.

CDR3 loop: CASSQLAGETDTQYF. The CDR3 region has the DNA TGCGCCAGCAGCCAACTAGCGGGGGAGACAGATACGCAGTATTTT. The rearrangement joins TRBV4-1 to TRBJ2-3; 10 nucleotides agree with TRBD2. The CDR3 runs to 15 residues. Per the germline V gene, CDR1 is MGHRA and CDR2 is YSYEKL. V lost 2 bases and J lost 3; bases outside the gene matches: 2.

This rearrangement joins TRBV9 to TRBJ2-7; 7 positions match TRBD1. V dropped 0 bases and J dropped 3; count of bases not matched to a gene: 9. Germline assignment: CDR1 SGDLS and CDR2 YYNGEE. The CDR3 loop spans 16 amino acids. The DNA for the CDR3 is TGTGCCAGCAGCGTAGGAGGAAAGACAGGGCTCTACGAGCAGTACTTC. Translating it yields CASSVGGKTGLYEQYF.

This chain joins TRBV6-6 and TRBJ2-1, with 8 bases aligning to TRBD1. Germline CDR1 and CDR2: MNHNY and SVGAGI (reference sequence). The V segment lost 11 bases and the J segment 6 bases; nucleotides outside the gene matches: 6. The CDR3 runs 12 residues. The CDR3 DNA reads as TGTGCCGGGCGACAGGGGAGCAATGAGCAGTTCTTC. Its protein is CAGRQGSNEQFF.

J is TRBJ2-7 and V is TRBV5-6; maybe TRBD1 (6 bases). The germline V gene encodes CDR1 SGHDT and CDR2 YYEEEE. Between the trimmed V and J ends, which lost 4 bases and 3 bases, there was a span of 11 bases. This CDR3 has 13 residues. The DNA for the CDR3 is TGTGCCAGCAGCCAGACGGGACACTACGAGCAGTACTTC. Its translation is CASSQTGHYEQYF.

V usage is TRBV11-2 and J usage is TRBJ2-1; 12 bases fit TRBD2. CDR3 size: 15 residues. Trimming took 8 bases from V and 7 from J; bases not matched to a gene: 9. CDR1 and CDR2 (germline): SGHAT, FQNNGV. CDR3 amino acids: CASSALAGGPNEQFF. As DNA, the CDR3 is TGTGCCAGCTCCGCTCTAGCGGGGGGGCCGAATGAGCAGTTCTTC. Full variable domain (rest looked up from reference TRBV11-2 and TRBJ2-1): EAGVAQSPRYKIIEKRQSVAFWCNPISGHATLYWYQQILGQGPKLLIQFQNNGVVDDSQLPKDRFSAERLKGVDSTLKIQPAKLEDSAVYLCASSALAGGPNEQFFGPGTRLTVL.

The CDR3 loop is CASSTSSSGASSYEQYF. In nucleotides, the CDR3 is TGTGCCAGCAGCACGAGTTCTAGCGGGGCGAGCTCCTACGAGCAGTACTTC. This sequence joins TRBV5-4 and TRBJ2-7; 9 bases are a match to TRBD2. Looked up from germline, CDR1 is SGHNT and CDR2 is YYREEE (reference sequence). With V trimmed by 4 bases and J by 0 bases, 11 bases remained unmatched. The CDR3 totals 17 residues. Complete variable domain (other parts from reference TRBV5-4 and TRBJ2-7): ETGVTQSPTHLIKTRGQQVTLRCSSQSGHNTVSWYQQALGQGPQFIFQYYREEENGRGNFPPRFSGLQFPNYSSELNVNALELDDSALYLCASSTSSSGASSYEQYFGPGTRLTVT.

The chain couples TRBV6-5 to TRBJ1-2, with 8 bases matching TRBD1. Germline CDR1 and CDR2: MNHEY and SVGAGI. The CDR3 runs 15 residues. J lost 4 bases, V lost 3 bases, and 7 bases had no gene match. The CDR3 spells CASSYSPDRGYGYTF. For the CDR3, the DNA is TGTGCCAGCAGTTATTCCCCTGACAGGGGCTATGGCTACACCTTC.

This chain uses TRBV4-3 with TRBJ2-3, with D possibly matching TRBD1 (6 bases). The CDR3 length is 18 residues. The V and J ends lost 0 bases and 3 bases respectively, with 19 bases between them. Germline CDR1 LGHNA, CDR2 YSLEER. The CDR3 nucleotides are TGCGCCAGCAGCCAAGATTCGGTTTGGGGGCCTTCAACAGATACGCAGTATTTT. This encodes CASSQDSVWGPSTDTQYF.

The chain uses TRBV7-3 and TRBJ2-1; D is perhaps TRBD1 (5 bases). This CDR3 is 14 amino acids long. With 3 bases removed from V and 8 bases from J, the gap between germline ends came to 14 bases. Germline V gene data show CDR1 as SGHTA and CDR2 as FQGTGA. CDR3 in DNA: TGTGCCAGCAGCTTGGCGTTAACAGGTGATGAGCAGTTCTTC. Translation gives CASSLALTGDEQFF.

This chain joins TRBV27 and TRBJ2-3; tentatively, D is TRBD1 (7 bases). The V gene's germline CDR1 is MNHEY and CDR2 SMNVEV (reference sequence). This CDR3 is built from 15 residues. Trimming took 5 bases from V and 12 from J, leaving 24 bases between them. In nucleotides, the CDR3 is TGTGCCAGCAGTCTTAATCCCGCCACCAGGGGGGAACAGTATTTT. It encodes CASSLNPATRGEQYF.

This rearrangement joins TRBV6-1 to TRBJ2-2, with 11 bases aligning to TRBD2. CDR3 size: 19 residues. CDR1 MNHNS and CDR2 SASEGT come from the germline V gene. Trimming cost V 3 bases and J 0 bases; bases outside gene matches: 9. The CDR3 DNA sequence: TGTGCCAGCAGTGATGTGTGGCTAGCGGGGGGAGCGAACACCGGGGAGCTGTTTTTT. Protein product: CASSDVWLAGGANTGELFF.

The chain carries TRBV19 and TRBJ2-1; unclear D gene. The germline V and J ends were trimmed by 8 bases and 3 bases, with 17 bases remaining between them. In germline, CDR1 is LNHDA, CDR2 SQIVND (reference sequence). The CDR3 is made up of 15 amino acids. CDR3 loop: CASALGQVDYNEQFF. The CDR3 DNA reads as TGTGCCAGTGCCCTGGGCCAGGTTGACTACAATGAGCAGTTCTTC.

The chain couples TRBV13 to TRBJ2-1; TRBD1 aligns across 10 bases. V shed 5 bases and J 7 bases; nucleotides not matched to a gene: 11. The CDR3 loop spans 16 amino acids. Germline V gene sequence: CDR1 PRHDT, CDR2 FYEKMQ (reference sequence). The CDR3 DNA reads as TGTGCCAGCAGCGCAGTGGGGACAGGGGCGACTAATGAGCAGTTCTTC. Amino acids: CASSAVGTGATNEQFF.

V usage is TRBV5-8 and J usage is TRBJ1-2, with D uncertain. This CDR3 has 13 amino acids. Trimming stripped 7 bases from V and 8 bases from J, with 18 bases between. Per the germline V gene, CDR1 is SGHTS and CDR2 is YDEGEE. The CDR3 DNA reads TGTGCCAGCTCAATAGAGGAGGTTGAGGGCTACACCTTC. This sequence encodes CASSIEEVEGYTF.

The rearrangement uses TRBV6-4 and TRBJ2-6; D remains ambiguous. The CDR3 is made up of 14 amino acids. The germline V gene has CDR1 MRHNA and CDR2 SNTAGT. Trimming removed 1 base from V and 2 bases from J, with 3 bases in between. CDR3 amino acids: CASSDLAGANVLTF. In DNA, the CDR3 is TGTGCCAGCAGTGACTTAGCTGGGGCCAACGTCCTGACTTTC.

The genes are TRBV9 and TRBJ2-3, with 12 positions matching TRBD2. J gave up 5 bases and V 3 bases, and 4 bases lay outside the gene matches. There are 15 residues in the CDR3. Germline V CDR1 and CDR2: SGDLS, YYNGEE. The CDR3 spells CASSGTSGDLDTQYF. The CDR3 DNA follows: TGTGCCAGCAGCGGGACTAGCGGGGATCTAGATACGCAGTATTTT.

V is TRBV7-9 and J is TRBJ1-1; TRBD1 matches 7 bases. V was pared by 4 bases and J by 1 base, with 0 bases of the junction left unmatched. Germline V gene data show CDR1 as SEHNR and CDR2 as FQNEAQ (reference sequence). The CDR3 runs to 13 residues. The DNA for the CDR3 is TGTGCCAGCAGCTGGGACAGGAACACTGAAGCTTTCTTT. Translation gives CASSWDRNTEAFF.

V is TRBV6-1 and J is TRBJ1-2; the D gene is possibly TRBD1 (5 bases). V was shortened by 3 bases and J by 6 bases, with 11 bases between the two germline ends. The germline CDR1 and CDR2 sequences are MNHNS and SASEGT. The length of the CDR3 is 13 residues. In nucleotides, the CDR3 is TGTGCCAGCAGTGATTGGGGGAGGAATGGCTACACCTTC. As protein: CASSDWGRNGYTF.